This T cell receptor beta chain derives from a study of shared clonotypes between healthy human individuals. General observations from the study: Sorted-subset sequencing, rarefaction showed, was incomplete despite large depth. Relative to their counterparts shared across all four donors, non-shared clonotypes exhibited diminished generation probabilities.

Adults of Caucasian background living in Nashville, Tennessee made up all donors. Division of CD4+ cells produced a CD45RA+ naive subset and a CD45RA-negative memory subset. The germline V gene encodes CDR1 SGHVS and CDR2 FQNEAQ. CDR3 length equals 16 residues. The data were produced by immunoSEQ multiplex PCR, yet TCRdb's version contains in-frame clones alone and is incomplete. Counted here are over a million clones, around 95% occurring once; the ten biggest clones make up about 1%. With respect to this clone: Antigen: not known. The junction differs from germline at one of its ends, possibly a read error. The identical CDR3 is also encoded by other nucleotide sequences in the sample.

The specimen was naive CD4+ T cells sorted from blood. Indicated subset: CD45RA+ positively selected. The receptor's source is a young man in good health. The chain uses TRBV7-8 and TRBJ2-3; 11 bases match TRBD2. The DNA for the CDR3 is TGTGCTAGCAGCATAGATGGGACTAGCGGAGGAAATACGCAGTATTTT. Its translation is CASSIDGTSGGNTQYF.